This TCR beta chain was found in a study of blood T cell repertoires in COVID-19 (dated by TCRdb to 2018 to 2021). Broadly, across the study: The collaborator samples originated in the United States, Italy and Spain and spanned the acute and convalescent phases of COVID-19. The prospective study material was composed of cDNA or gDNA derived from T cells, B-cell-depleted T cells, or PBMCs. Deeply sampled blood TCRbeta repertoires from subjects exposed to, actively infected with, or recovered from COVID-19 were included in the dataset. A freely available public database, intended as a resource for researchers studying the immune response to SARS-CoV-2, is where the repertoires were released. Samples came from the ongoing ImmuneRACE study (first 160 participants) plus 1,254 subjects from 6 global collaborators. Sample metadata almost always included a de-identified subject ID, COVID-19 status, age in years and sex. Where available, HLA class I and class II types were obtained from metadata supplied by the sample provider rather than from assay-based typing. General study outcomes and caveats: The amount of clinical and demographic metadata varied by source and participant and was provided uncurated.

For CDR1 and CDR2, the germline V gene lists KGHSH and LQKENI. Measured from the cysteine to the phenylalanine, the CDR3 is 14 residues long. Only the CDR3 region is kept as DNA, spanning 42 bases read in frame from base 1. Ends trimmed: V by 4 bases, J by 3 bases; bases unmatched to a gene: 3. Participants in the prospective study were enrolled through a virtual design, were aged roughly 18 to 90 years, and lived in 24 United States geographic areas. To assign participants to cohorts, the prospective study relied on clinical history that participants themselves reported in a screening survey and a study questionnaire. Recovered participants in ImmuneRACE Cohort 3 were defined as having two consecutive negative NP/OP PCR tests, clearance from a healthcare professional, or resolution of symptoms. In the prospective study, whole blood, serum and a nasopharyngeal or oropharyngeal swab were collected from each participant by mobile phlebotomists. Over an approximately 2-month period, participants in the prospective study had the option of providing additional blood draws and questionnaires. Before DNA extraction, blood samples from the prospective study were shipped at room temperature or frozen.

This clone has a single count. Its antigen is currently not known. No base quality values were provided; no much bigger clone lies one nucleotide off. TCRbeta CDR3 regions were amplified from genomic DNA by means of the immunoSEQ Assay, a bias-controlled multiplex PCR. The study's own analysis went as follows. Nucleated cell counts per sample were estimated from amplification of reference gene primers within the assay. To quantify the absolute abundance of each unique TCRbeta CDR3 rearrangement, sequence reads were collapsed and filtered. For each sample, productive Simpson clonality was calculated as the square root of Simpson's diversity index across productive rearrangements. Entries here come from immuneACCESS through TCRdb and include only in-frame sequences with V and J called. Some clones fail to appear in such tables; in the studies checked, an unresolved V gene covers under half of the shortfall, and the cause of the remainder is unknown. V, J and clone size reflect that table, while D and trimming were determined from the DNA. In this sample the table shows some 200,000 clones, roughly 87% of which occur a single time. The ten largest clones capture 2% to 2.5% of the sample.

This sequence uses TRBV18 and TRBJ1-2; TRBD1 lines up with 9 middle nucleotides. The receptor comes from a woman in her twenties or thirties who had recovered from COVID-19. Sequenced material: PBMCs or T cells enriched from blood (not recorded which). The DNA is TGTGCCAGCTCACAGGGACAGGGTGACTATGGCTACACCTTC. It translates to CASSQGQGDYGYTF.